Sequencing of this T cell receptor (beta chain) was carried out in a study of blood T cell repertoires in COVID-19. The data were produced by immunoSEQ multiplex PCR, yet TCRdb's version contains in-frame clones alone and is incomplete. The table records approximately 200,000 clones, roughly 82% of them present only once. Unmatched junction bases numbered 4, after V lost 5 bases and J lost 5 bases. The germline V gene has CDR1 SGHRS and CDR2 YFSETQ. The CDR3 has 15 amino acids. Enrolled through a virtual design, the participants were between roughly 18 and 90 years of age and came from about two dozen US areas. Before being deemed recovered, Cohort 3 donors had two negative PCRs, clearance, or symptom resolution.

The chain joins TRBV5-1 to TRBJ2-1; 13 bases are shared with TRBD2. Sequenced: PBMCs or T cells enriched from blood (not recorded which). The receptor was isolated from a man aged 40-55 years who had recovered from COVID-19. The CDR3 sequence is CASSPGTSGNNEQFF. CDR3 coding DNA: TGCGCCAGCAGTCCGGGGACTAGCGGGAACAATGAGCAGTTCTTC. Full variable domain (outside the CDR3, taken from reference TRBV5-1 and TRBJ2-1): KAGVTQTPRYLIKTRGQQVTLSCSPISGHRSVSWYQQTPGQGLQFLFEYFSETQRNKGNFPGRFSGRQFSNSRSEMNVSTLELGDSALYLCASSPGTSGNNEQFFGPGTRLTVL.